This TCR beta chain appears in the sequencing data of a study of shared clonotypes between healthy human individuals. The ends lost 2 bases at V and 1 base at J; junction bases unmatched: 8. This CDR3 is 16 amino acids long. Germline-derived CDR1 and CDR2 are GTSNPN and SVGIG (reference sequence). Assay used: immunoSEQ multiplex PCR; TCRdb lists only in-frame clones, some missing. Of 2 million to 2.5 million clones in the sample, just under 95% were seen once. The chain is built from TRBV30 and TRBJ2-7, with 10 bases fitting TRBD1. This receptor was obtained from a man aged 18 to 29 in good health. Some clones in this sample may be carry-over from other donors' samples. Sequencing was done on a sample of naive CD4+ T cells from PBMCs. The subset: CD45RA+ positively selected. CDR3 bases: TGTGCCTGGAGTCAAAGACCGGGACAGGGGTCCTACGAGCAGTACTTC. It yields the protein CAWSQRPGQGSYEQYF.